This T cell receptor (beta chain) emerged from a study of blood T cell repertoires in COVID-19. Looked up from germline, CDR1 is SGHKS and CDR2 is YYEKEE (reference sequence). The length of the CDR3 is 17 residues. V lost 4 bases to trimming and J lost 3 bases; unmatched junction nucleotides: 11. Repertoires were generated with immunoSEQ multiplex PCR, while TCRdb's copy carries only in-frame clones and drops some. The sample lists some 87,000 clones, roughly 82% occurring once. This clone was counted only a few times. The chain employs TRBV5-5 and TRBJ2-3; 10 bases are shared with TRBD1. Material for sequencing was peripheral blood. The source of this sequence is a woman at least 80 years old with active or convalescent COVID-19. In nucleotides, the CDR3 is TGTGCCAGCAGCCCTCCGACGGGACAGGGGAGGACAGATACGCAGTATTTT. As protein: CASSPPTGQGRTDTQYF.